This is a list of T cell receptor beta chains from one sample in a study of PD-1 blockade in classical Hodgkin lymphoma. Assay used: immunoSEQ multiplex PCR; TCRdb lists only in-frame clones, some missing. The table shows 19,000 or so clones, with 80% occurring only once. This material consisted of peripheral blood mononuclear cells (PBMCs), taken before the fourth cycle of nivolumab. The receptors here all came from a human donor with classical Hodgkin lymphoma. Both conserved end residues are part of each CDR3. The D gene is left open where the match is weak. Expanded clones are given a class, and other clones once, few, many or no size at all.

abundance,d_gene,v_gene,j_gene,CDR3aa,CDR3nt
.,.,TRBV30,TRBJ2-5,CAWNRDFQETQYF,TGTGCCTGGAATAGAGATTTCCAAGAGACCCAGTACTTC
.,.,TRBV4-3,TRBJ1-3,CASSQEEGPPSSGNTIYF,TGCGCCAGCAGCCAAGAAGAGGGGCCCCCAAGCTCTGGAAACACCATATATTTT
.,TRBD2,TRBV4-3,TRBJ2-5,CASSQDSASGSGTQYF,TGCGCCAGCAGCCAAGATTCAGCTAGCGGGAGCGGGACCCAGTACTTC
.,TRBD2,TRBV4-1,TRBJ2-5,CASSFNGLAGGPQETQYF,TGCGCCAGCAGCTTTAACGGACTAGCGGGGGGGCCTCAAGAGACCCAGTACTTC
few,.,TRBV7-2,TRBJ2-3,CASSAVRRATDTQYF,TGTGCCAGCAGCGCCGTTAGACGAGCCACAGATACGCAGTATTTT
.,.,TRBV9,TRBJ2-3,CASSLWERSTSTDTQYF,TGTGCCAGCAGCCTGTGGGAGAGGTCCACTAGCACAGATACGCAGTATTTT
once,.,TRBV7-9,TRBJ2-6,CASLVAYPSGANVLTF,TGTGCCAGCCTGGTTGCGTACCCTTCTGGGGCCAACGTCCTGACTTTC
.,.,TRBV27,TRBJ2-5,CASSLHAYAQETQYF,TGTGCCAGCAGTTTACACGCCTACGCGCAAGAGACCCAGTACTTC
.,TRBD1,TRBV18,TRBJ1-6,CASSLDRANSPLHF,TGTGCCAGCTCACTAGACAGGGCCAACTCACCCCTCCACTTT
.,.,TRBV27,TRBJ1-1,CASSGQHEAFF,TGTGCCAGCAGCGGACAGCACGAAGCTTTCTTT
.,.,TRBV5-1,TRBJ2-3,CASSLVPSTDTQYF,TGCGCCAGCAGCTTGGTTCCTAGCACAGATACGCAGTATTTT
.,.,TRBV7-2,TRBJ1-2,CASSPGQYYGYTF,TGTGCCAGCAGCCCCGGACAGTACTATGGCTACACCTTC
.,TRBD2,TRBV10-1,TRBJ2-1,CASSGGLDSSNEQFF,TGCGCCAGCAGTGGGGGACTAGACTCCTCCAATGAGCAGTTCTTC
.,.,TRBV13,TRBJ2-6,CASSWRVSGANVLTF,TGTGCCAGCAGCTGGAGGGTCTCTGGGGCCAACGTCCTGACTTTC
.,TRBD1,TRBV27,TRBJ2-5,CASSLGTGRETQYF,TGTGCCAGCAGTTTAGGGACAGGGAGAGAGACCCAGTACTTC
.,TRBD2,TRBV9,TRBJ2-2,CASRLAENTGELFF,TGTGCCAGCAGGCTAGCGGAAAACACCGGGGAGCTGTTTTTT
.,TRBD1,TRBV25-1,TRBJ2-2,CASSEWGQGATGELFF,TGTGCCAGCAGTGAATGGGGACAGGGGGCTACCGGGGAGCTGTTTTTT